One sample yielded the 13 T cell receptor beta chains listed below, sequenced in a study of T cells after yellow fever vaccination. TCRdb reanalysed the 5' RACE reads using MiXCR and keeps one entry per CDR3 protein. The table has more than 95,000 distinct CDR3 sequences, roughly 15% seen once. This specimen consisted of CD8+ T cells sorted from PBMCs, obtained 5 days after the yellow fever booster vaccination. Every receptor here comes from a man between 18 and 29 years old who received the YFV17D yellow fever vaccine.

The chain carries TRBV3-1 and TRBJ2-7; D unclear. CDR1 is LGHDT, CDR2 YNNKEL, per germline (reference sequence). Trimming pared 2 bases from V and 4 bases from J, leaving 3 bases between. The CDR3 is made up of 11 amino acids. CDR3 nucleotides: TGTGCCAGCAGCCAAAGATACGAGCAGTACTTC. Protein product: CASSQRYEQYF.

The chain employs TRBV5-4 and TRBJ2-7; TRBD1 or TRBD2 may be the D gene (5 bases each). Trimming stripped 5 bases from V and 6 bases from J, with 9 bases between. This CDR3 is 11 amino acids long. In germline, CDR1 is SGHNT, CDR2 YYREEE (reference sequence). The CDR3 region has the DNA TGTGCCAGCAGGGCCGGGACCGAGCAGTACTTC. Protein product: CASRAGTEQYF.

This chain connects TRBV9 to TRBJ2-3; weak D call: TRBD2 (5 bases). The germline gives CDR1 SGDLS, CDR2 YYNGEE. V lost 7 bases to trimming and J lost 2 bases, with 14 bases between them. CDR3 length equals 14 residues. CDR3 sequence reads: CASDESGTTDTQYF. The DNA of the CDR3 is TGTGCCAGCGACGAGAGCGGAACCACAGATACGCAGTATTTT.

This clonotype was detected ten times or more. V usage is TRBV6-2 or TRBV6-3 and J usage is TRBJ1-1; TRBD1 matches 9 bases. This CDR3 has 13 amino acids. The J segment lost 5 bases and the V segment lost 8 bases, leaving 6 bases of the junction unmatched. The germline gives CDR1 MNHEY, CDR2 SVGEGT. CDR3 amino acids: CASGQGPWTEAFF. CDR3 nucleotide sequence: TGTGCCAGCGGACAGGGGCCGTGGACTGAAGCTTTCTTT.

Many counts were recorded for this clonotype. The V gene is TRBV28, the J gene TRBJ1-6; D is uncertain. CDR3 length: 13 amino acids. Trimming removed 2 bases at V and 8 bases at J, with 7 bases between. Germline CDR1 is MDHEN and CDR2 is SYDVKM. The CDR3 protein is CASSLTRHSPLHF. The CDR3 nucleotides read TGTGCCAGCAGTTTAACCAGGCATTCACCCCTCCACTTT.

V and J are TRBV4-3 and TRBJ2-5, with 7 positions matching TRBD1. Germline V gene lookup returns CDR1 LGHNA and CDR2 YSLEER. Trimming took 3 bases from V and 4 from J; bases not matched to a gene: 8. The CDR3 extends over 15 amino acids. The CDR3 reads CASSHEDRTLETQYF. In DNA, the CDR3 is TGCGCCAGCAGCCACGAGGACAGGACATTAGAGACCCAGTACTTC.

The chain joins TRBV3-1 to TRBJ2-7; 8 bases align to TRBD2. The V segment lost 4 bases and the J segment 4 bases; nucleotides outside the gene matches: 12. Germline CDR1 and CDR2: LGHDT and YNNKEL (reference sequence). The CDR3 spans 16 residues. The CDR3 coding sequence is TGTGCCAGCAGCCGCACAACTAGCGGTCTCAGGTACGAGCAGTACTTC. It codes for CASSRTTSGLRYEQYF.

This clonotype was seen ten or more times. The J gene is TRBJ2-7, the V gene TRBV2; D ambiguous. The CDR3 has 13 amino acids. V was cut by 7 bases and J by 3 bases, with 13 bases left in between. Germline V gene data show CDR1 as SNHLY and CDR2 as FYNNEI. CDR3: CASTRSDGYEQYF. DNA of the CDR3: TGTGCCAGCACCAGATCGGACGGCTACGAGCAGTACTTC. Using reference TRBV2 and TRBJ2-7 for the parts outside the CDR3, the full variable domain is EPEVTQTPSHQVTQMGQEVILRCVPISNHLYFYWYRQILGQKVEFLVSFYNNEISEKSEIFDDQFSVERPDGSNFTLKIRSTKLEDSAMYFCASTRSDGYEQYFGPGTRLTVT.

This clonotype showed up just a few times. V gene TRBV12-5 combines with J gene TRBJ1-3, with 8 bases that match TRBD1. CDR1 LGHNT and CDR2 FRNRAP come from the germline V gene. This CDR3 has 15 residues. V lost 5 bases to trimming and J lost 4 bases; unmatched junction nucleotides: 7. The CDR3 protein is CASGNQGAYGNTIYF. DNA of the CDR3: TGTGCTAGTGGTAATCAGGGGGCATACGGAAACACCATATATTTT.

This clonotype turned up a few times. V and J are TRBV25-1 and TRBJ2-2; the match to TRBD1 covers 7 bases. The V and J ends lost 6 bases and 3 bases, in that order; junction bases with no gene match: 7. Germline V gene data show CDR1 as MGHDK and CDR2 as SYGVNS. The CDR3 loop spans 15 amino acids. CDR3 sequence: CASSPRGWDTGELFF. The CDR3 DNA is TGTGCCAGCAGCCCCAGGGGGTGGGACACCGGGGAGCTGTTTTTT.

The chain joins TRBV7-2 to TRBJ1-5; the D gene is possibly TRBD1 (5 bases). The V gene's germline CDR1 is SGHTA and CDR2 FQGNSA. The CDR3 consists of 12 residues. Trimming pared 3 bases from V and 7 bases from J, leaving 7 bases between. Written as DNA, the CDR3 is TGTGCCAGCAGCTTGGGGGGGCAGCCCCAGCATTTT. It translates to CASSLGGQPQHF.

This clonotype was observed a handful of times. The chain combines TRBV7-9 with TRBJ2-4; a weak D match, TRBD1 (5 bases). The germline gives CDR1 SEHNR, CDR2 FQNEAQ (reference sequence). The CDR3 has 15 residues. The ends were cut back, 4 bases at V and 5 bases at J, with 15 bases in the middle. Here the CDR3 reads CASSSPQGIENIQYF. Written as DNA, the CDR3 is TGTGCCAGCAGCTCACCGCAGGGTATTGAAAACATTCAGTACTTC.

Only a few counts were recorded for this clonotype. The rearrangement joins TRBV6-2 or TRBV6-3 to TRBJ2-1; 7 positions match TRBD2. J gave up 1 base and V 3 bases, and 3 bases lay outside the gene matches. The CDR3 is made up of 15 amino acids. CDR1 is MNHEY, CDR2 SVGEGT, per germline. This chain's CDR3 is CASSYLAASYNEQFF. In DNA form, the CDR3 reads TGTGCCAGCAGTTATCTAGCGGCTTCCTACAATGAGCAGTTCTTC.